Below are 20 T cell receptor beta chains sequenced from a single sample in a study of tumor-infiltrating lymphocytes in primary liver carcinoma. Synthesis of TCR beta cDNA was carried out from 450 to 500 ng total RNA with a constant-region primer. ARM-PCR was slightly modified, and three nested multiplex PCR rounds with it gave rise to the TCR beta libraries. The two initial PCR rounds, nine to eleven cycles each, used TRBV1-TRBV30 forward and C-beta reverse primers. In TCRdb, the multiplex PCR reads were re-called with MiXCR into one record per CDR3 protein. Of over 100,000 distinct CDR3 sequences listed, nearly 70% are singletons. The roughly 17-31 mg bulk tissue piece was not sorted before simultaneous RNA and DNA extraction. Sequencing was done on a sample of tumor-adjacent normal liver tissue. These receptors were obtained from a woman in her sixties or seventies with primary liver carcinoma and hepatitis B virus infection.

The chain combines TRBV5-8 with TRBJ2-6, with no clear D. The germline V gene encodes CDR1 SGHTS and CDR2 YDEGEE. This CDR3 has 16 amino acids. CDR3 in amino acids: CTNSFPRSSGANVLTF. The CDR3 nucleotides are TGTACCAACAGCTTCCCTCGTTCCTCTGGGGCCAACGTCCTGACTTTC.

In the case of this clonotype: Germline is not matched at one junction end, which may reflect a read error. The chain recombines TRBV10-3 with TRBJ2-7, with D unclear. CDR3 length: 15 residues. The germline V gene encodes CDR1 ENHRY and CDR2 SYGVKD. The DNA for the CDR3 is TGTGTCATCAGTGAGTCCCCACTCCGAGCCTACGAGGAGTACTTC. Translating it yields CVISESPLRAYEEYF.

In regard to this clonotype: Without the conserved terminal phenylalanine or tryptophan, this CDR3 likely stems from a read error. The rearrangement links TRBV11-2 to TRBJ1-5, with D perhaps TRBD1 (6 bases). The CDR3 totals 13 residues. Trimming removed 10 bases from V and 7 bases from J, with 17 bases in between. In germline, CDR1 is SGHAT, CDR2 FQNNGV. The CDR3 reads CANNSLQGQPQHS. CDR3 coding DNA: TGTGCCAACAACTCATTACAGGGCCAGCCCCAGCATTCT.

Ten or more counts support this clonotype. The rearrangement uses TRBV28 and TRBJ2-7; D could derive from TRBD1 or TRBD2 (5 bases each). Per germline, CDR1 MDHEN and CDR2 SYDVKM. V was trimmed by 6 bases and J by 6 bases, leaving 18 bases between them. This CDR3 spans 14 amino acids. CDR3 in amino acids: CASSLVGARAEQYF. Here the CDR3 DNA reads TGTGCCAGCAGCCTCGTCGGGGCCCGAGCCGAGCAGTACTTC.

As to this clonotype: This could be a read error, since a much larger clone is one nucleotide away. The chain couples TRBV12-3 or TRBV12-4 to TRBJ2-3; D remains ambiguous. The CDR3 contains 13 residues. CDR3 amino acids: CAISSSGPDTQYF. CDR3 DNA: TGTGCCATCAGTTCGAGTGGCCCAGATACGCAGTATTTT.

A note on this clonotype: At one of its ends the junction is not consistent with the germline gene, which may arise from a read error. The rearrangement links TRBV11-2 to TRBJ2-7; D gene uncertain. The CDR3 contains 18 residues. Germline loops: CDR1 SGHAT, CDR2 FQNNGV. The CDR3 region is CASSLDWVNLTGPYEQYF. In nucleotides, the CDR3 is TGTGCCAGCAGCTTAGATTGGGTCAATCTAACGGGTCCATACGAGCAATACTTC.

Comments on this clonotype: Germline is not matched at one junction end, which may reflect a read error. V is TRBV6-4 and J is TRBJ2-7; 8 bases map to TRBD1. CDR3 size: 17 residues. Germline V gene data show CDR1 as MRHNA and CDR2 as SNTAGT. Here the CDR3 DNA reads TGTGTCAGCATTGATTTAGAGGACAGGGAAGTACTCTACGAGCAGTACTTC. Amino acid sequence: CVSIDLEDREVLYEQYF.

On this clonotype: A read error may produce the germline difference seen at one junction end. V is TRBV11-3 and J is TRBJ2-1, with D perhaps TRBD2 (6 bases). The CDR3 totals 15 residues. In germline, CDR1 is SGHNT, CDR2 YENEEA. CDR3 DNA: TGTGCCATCAGCCAGACTAGTGAAGTTTACAATGAGCAGTTCTTC. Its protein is CAISQTSEVYNEQFF.

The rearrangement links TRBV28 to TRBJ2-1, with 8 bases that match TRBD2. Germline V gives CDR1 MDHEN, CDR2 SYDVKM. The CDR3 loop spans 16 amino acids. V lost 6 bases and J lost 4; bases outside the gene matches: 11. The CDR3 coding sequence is TGTGCCAGCAGCCCGGGGGGGGCCGTGGATTACAATGAGCAGTTCTTC. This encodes CASSPGGAVDYNEQFF.

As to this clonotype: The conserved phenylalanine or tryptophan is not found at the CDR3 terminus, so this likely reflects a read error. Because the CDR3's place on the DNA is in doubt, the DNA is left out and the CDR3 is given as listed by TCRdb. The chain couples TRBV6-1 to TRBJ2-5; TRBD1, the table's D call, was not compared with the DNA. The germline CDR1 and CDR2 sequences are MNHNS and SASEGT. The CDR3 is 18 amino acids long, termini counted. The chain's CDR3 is CASSEFYRRGEHAETQYY.

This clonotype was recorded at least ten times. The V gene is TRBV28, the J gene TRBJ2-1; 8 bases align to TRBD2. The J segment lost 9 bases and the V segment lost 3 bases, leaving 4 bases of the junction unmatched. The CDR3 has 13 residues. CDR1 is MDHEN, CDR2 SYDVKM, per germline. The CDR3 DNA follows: TGTGCCAGCAGTTTCCGGGAGGGCCCTGAGCAGTTCTTC. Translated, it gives CASSFREGPEQFF.

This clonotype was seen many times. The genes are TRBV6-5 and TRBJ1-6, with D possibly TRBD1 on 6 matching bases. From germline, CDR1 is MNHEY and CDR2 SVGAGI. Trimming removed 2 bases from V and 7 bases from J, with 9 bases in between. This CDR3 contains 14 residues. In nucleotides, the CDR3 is TGTGCCAGCAGTTACCGACAGGAAAATTCACCCCTCCACTTT. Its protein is CASSYRQENSPLHF.

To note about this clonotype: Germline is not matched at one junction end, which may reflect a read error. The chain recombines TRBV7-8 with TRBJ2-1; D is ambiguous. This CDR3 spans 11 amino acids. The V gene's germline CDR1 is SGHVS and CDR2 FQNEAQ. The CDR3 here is CASSRSNEQSF. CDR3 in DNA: TGTGCCAGCAGCCGTAGTAATGAACAGTCCTTC.

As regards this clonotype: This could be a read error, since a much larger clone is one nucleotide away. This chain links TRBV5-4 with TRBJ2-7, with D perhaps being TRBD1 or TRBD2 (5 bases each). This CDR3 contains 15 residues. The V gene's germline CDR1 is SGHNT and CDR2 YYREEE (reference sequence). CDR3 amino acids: CACSPGTAAVHEQYF. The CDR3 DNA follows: TGTGCCTGCAGCCCCGGGACGGCGGCTGTGCACGAGCAGTACTTC.

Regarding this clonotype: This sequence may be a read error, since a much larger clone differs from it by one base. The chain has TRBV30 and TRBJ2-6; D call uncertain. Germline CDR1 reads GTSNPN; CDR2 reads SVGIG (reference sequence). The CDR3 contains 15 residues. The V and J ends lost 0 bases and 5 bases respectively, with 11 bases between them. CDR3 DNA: TGTGCCTGGAGTGTATTGGGAACTAGGGCCAACGTCCTGACTTTC. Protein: CAWSVLGTRANVLTF.

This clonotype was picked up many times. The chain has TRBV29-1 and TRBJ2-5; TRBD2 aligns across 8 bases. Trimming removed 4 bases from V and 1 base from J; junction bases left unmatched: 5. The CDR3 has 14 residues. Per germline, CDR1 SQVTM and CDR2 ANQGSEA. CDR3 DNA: TGCAGCGTTGTCAAGCGGGAGTCCCAAGAGACCCAGTACTTC. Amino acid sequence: CSVVKRESQETQYF.

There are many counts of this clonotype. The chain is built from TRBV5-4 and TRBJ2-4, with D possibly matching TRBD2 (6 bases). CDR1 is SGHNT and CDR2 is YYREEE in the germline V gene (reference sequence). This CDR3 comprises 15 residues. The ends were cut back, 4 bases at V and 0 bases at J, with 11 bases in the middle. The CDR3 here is CASSPRDSAKNIQYF. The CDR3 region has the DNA TGTGCCAGCAGCCCACGGGACTCAGCCAAAAACATTCAGTACTTC.

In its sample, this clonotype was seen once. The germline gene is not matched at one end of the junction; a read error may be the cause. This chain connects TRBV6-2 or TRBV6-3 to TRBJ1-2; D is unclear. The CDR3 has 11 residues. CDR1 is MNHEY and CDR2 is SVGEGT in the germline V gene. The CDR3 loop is CASRAGRIYAF. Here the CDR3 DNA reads TGTGCCAGCAGAGCCGGGCGTATCTACGCCTTT.

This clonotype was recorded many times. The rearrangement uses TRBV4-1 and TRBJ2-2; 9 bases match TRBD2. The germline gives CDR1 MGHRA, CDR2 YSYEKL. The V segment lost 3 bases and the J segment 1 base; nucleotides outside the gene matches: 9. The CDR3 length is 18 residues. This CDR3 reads CASSHALGGRGNTGELFF. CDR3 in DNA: TGCGCCAGCAGCCACGCTCTGGGCGGGAGGGGGAACACCGGGGAGCTGTTTTTT.

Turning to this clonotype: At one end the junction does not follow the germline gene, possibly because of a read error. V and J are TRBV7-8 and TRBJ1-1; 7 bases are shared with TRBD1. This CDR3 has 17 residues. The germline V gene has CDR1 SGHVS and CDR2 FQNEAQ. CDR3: CASGPRQGPIRNIEAFF. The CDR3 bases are TGTGCCAGCGGCCCGAGACAGGGTCCAATTCGGAACATTGAAGCTTTCTTT.